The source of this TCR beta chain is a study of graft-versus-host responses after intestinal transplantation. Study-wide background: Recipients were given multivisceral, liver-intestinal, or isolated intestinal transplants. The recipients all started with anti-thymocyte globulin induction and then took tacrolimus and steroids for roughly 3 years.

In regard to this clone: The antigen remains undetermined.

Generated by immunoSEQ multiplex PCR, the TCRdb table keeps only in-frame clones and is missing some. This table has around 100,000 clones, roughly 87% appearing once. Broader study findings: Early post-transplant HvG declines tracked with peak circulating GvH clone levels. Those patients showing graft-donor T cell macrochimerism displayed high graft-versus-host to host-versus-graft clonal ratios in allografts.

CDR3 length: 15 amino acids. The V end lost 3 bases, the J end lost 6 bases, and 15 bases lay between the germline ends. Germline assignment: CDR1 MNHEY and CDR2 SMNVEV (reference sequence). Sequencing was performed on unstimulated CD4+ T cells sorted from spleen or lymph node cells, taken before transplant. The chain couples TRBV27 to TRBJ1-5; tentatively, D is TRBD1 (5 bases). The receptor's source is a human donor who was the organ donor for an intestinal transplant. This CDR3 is CASSFSPQGGQPQHF. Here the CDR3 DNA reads TGTGCCAGCAGTTTTTCTCCGCAGGGAGGTCAGCCCCAGCATTTT.